This T cell receptor (beta chain) was retrieved from a study of cytomegalovirus exposure and HLA in healthy donors. Study overall: 81% of 398 genotyped donors fell in the Caucasian-associated ancestry cluster. Study results and caveats: Both high specificity and high sensitivity reportedly marked the classifier's diagnosis of cytomegalovirus status. Later analysis found that TCR beta chains associated with HLA were more clonally expanded than other, equally common chains. There were some V segments, including TRBV6-2 and TRBV6-3, excluded as indistinguishable.

Unmatched junction bases numbered 10, after V lost 4 bases and J lost 6 bases. Germline CDR1 and CDR2: SGHNT and YYREEE (reference sequence). The CDR3 sequence is 15 residues long. In its sample, this clone was seen once. Its antigen remains unknown. The PCR employed 60 Vbeta primers together with 13 Jbeta primers. The repertoire was sequenced with immunoSEQ multiplex PCR; TCRdb's copy has only in-frame clones and lacks some. Of about 120,000 clones in the sample, about 68% were seen once. This receptor was taken from a woman between 50 and 59 years old in good health and CMV-seropositive. The sequencing sample was made of PBMCs. The chain employs TRBV5-4 and TRBJ2-3; TRBD1 matches 8 bases. The CDR3 bases are TGTGCCAGCAGCCCCACAGGGGGAGGTGATGATACGCAGTATTTT. It codes for CASSPTGGGDDTQYF.